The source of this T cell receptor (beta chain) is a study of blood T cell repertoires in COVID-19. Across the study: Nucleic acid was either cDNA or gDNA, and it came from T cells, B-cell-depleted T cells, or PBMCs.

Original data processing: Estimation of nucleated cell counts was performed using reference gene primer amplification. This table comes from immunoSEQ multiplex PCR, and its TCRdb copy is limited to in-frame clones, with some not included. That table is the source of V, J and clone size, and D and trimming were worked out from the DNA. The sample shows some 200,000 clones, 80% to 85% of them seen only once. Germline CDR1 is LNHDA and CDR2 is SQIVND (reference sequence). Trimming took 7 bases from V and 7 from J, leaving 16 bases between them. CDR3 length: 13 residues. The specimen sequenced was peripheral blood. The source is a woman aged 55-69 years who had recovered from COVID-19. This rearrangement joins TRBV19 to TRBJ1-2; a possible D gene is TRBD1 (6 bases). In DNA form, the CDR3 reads TGTGCCAGTACCAACCAGGGGTTATCTGGCTACACCTTC. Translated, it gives CASTNQGLSGYTF.